Following are 22 T cell receptor beta chains from one sample sequenced in a study of graft-versus-host responses after intestinal transplantation. These receptors are not linked to any known antigen. TCRdb's table, derived via immunoSEQ multiplex PCR, lists solely in-frame clones and lacks some. The sample carries around 97,000 clones, 93% recorded once. The source material was unstimulated CD8+ T cells sorted from spleen or lymph node cells, sampled before intestinal transplant. The source is a human donor who received an intestinal transplant.

The gene calls are TRBV5-1 and TRBJ2-3, with D unclear. Germline loops: CDR1 SGHRS, CDR2 YFSETQ. The CDR3 is made up of 13 amino acids. V was clipped by 8 bases and J by 0 bases, with 10 bases between them. CDR3 in DNA: TGCGCCAGAAACAAGCCGAGCACAGATACGCAGTATTTT. Amino acid sequence: CARNKPSTDTQYF.

V gene TRBV6-1 combines with J gene TRBJ2-5; TRBD2 matches 7 bases. The J call is doubtful: the DNA matches TRBJ2-7 better. CDR1 MNHNS and CDR2 SASEGT come from the germline V gene. The CDR3 extends over 15 amino acids. CDR3: CASSVEGLAAYEQYF. The CDR3 DNA reads as TGTGCCAGCAGTGTGGAGGGTCTAGCGGCCTACGAGCAGTACTTC.

A word on this clone: This CDR3 is also generated by other DNA sequences in the sample. This chain connects TRBV7-8 to TRBJ2-5, with unresolved D. From germline, CDR1 is SGHVS and CDR2 FQNEAQ. The CDR3 extends over 12 amino acids. Trimming pared 5 bases from V and 5 bases from J, leaving 9 bases between. In nucleotides, the CDR3 is TGTGCCAGCAGCCGAGACGGGGAGACCCAGTACTTC. Encoded protein: CASSRDGETQYF.

In regard to this clone: Other nucleotide sequences in the sample specify the same CDR3. The CDR3 DNA sequence: TGTGCCAGTAGTATCTACGGGAATGAGCAGTTCTTC. Translation: CASSIYGNEQFF. V gene TRBV19 combines with J gene TRBJ2-1; D is undetermined. Germline lookup yields CDR1 LNHDA and CDR2 SQIVND (reference sequence). V was clipped by 3 bases and J by 7 bases, with 7 bases between them. The CDR3 has 12 amino acids.

The chain recombines TRBV11-2 with TRBJ2-5; TRBD2 is a possible D gene (6 bases). V lost 8 bases, J lost 2 bases, and 9 bases lay in between. Per the germline V gene, CDR1 is SGHAT and CDR2 is FQNNGV. The CDR3 contains 12 residues. CDR3 loop: CASGGGQETQYF. The DNA for the CDR3 is TGTGCCAGCGGGGGAGGTCAAGAGACCCAGTACTTC.

The chain carries TRBV7-9 and TRBJ1-4; 9 bases map to TRBD1. Germline CDR1 is SEHNR and CDR2 is FQNEAQ (reference sequence). With 4 bases clipped from V and 8 bases from J, the junction kept 5 bases outside the gene matches. The CDR3 loop spans 14 amino acids. The CDR3, as DNA: TGTGCCAGCAGCTCACAGGGGGCGCAGGAAAAACTGTTTTTT. Translating gives CASSSQGAQEKLFF.

In regard to this clone: The junction shows a germline mismatch at one end, possibly a read error. The genes are TRBV7-9 and TRBJ2-2, with a tentative D call TRBD2 (6 bases). This CDR3 spans 16 amino acids. From germline, CDR1 is SEHNR and CDR2 FQNEAQ (reference sequence). The DNA for the CDR3 is TGTGCCAACAGCTTAATCCGGCGGGAGAACACCGGGGAGCTGTTTTTT. It specifies CANSLIRRENTGELFF.

The gene calls are TRBV27 and TRBJ2-7; 9 positions match TRBD1. The germline CDR1 and CDR2 sequences are MNHEY and SMNVEV (reference sequence). The CDR3 extends over 16 amino acids. V was pared by 1 base and J by 4 bases, with 8 bases of the junction left unmatched. For the CDR3, the DNA is TGTGCCAGCAGTTTATTAGGAGGGACAGGGATATACGAGCAGTACTTC. Residues: CASSLLGGTGIYEQYF.

The genes are TRBV7-6 and TRBJ2-5, with D uncertain. CDR3 length: 11 residues. Trimming stripped 1 base from V and 5 bases from J, with 2 bases between. Germline assignment: CDR1 SGHVS and CDR2 FNYEAQ. For the CDR3, the DNA is TGTGCCAGCAGCTTAGATGAGACCCAGTACTTC. This translates into CASSLDETQYF. The whole variable domain, remainder taken from reference TRBV7-6 and TRBJ2-5, is GAGVSQSPRYKVTKRGQDVALRCDPISGHVSLYWYRQALGQGPEFLTYFNYEAQQDKSGLPNDRFSAERPEGSISTLTIQRTEQRDSAMYRCASSLDETQYFGPGTRLLVL.

The V and J genes are TRBV11-2 and TRBJ2-1; 11 positions agree with TRBD2. CDR1 is SGHAT and CDR2 is FQNNGV in the germline V gene. The CDR3 is 17 residues long. The V and J ends lost 5 bases and 2 bases, in that order; junction bases with no gene match: 8. The CDR3 protein is CASSGTKTSGAYNEQFF. CDR3 sequence (DNA): TGTGCCAGCAGCGGAACGAAGACTAGCGGGGCCTACAATGAGCAGTTCTTC.

This sequence joins TRBV14 and TRBJ2-3; TRBD1 agrees at 8 bases. This CDR3 spans 21 amino acids. Germline loops: CDR1 SGHDN, CDR2 FVKESK. V lost 5 bases to trimming and J lost 2 bases; unmatched junction nucleotides: 24. CDR3 sequence (DNA): TGTGCCAGCAGCTATTACCGGGACAGGCAAACCGTGGTTCGGTTCACAGATACGCAGTATTTT. It translates to CASSYYRDRQTVVRFTDTQYF.

This clone ranks as medium-sized. The J gene is TRBJ2-7, the V gene TRBV12-5; TRBD1 aligns across 10 bases. Germline CDR1 is LGHNT and CDR2 is FRNRAP. Trimming took 9 bases from V and 6 from J; bases not matched to a gene: 14. The CDR3 runs to 15 residues. As DNA, the CDR3 is TGTGCTAGCGGCCGGTTCGGGACAGGGGTATTCGAGCAGTACTTC. Translation gives CASGRFGTGVFEQYF.

The CDR3 here is CASSAGLARSTDTQYF. CDR3 DNA: TGTGCCAGCAGCGCGGGACTAGCGCGTAGCACAGATACGCAGTATTTT. The chain links TRBV5-4 to TRBJ2-3; 10 bases map to TRBD2. CDR1 and CDR2 from the germline V gene are SGHNT and YYREEE (reference sequence). This CDR3 is built from 16 residues. The J segment lost 0 bases and the V segment lost 4 bases, leaving 5 bases of the junction unmatched. The whole variable domain, filled in from reference TRBV5-4 and TRBJ2-3, reads ETGVTQSPTHLIKTRGQQVTLRCSSQSGHNTVSWYQQALGQGPQFIFQYYREEENGRGNFPPRFSGLQFPNYSSELNVNALELDDSALYLCASSAGLARSTDTQYFGPGTRLTVL.

V is TRBV29-1 and J is TRBJ2-2, with D unresolved. CDR3 size: 14 residues. Germline-derived CDR1 and CDR2 are SQVTM and ANQGSEA. Trimming removed 4 bases at V and 2 bases at J, with 11 bases between. The chain's CDR3 is CSVVVDLNTGELFF. The CDR3 DNA follows: TGCAGCGTTGTGGTAGATCTCAACACCGGGGAGCTGTTTTTT.

Here the CDR3 DNA reads TGCGCCAGCAGCCAAGTTGCGGGCATGAACACTGAAGCTTTCTTT. This sequence encodes CASSQVAGMNTEAFF. The V and J genes are TRBV4-1 and TRBJ1-1; unclear D gene. V lost 1 base and J 0 bases, leaving 9 bases between the germline ends. The CDR3 has 15 amino acids. Looked up from germline, CDR1 is MGHRA and CDR2 is YSYEKL.

The V gene is TRBV5-6, the J gene TRBJ1-1, with D unclear. Trimming left V 1 base short and J 8 bases short, with 6 bases between. Germline CDR1 SGHDT, CDR2 YYEEEE. The CDR3 is 11 amino acids. The CDR3: CASSLSEEAFF. DNA of the CDR3: TGTGCCAGCAGCTTGTCCGAGGAAGCTTTCTTT. The entire variable domain, with the rest obtained from reference TRBV5-6 and TRBJ1-1, is as follows: DAGVTQSPTHLIKTRGQQVTLRCSPKSGHDTVSWYQQALGQGPQFIFQYYEEEERQRGNFPDRFSGHQFPNYSSELNVNALLLGDSALYLCASSLSEEAFFGQGTRLTVV.

In nucleotides, the CDR3 is TGTGCCAGCTCACCACCGATGGAGACCCAGTACTTC. Translating it yields CASSPPMETQYF. The chain couples TRBV18 to TRBJ2-5; D ambiguous. CDR1 is KGHSH and CDR2 is LQKENI in the germline V gene. V gave up 0 bases and J gave up 5 bases, with 4 bases separating them. The CDR3 extends over 12 amino acids.

The genes are TRBV27 and TRBJ1-2; no firm D call. With 3 bases removed from V and 4 bases from J, the gap between germline ends came to 9 bases. The CDR3 contains 13 residues. Germline assignment: CDR1 MNHEY and CDR2 SMNVEV (reference sequence). The chain's CDR3 is CASSFSWGYGYTF. The DNA of the CDR3 is TGTGCCAGCAGTTTTAGCTGGGGCTATGGCTACACCTTC.

The V call is TRBV2, the J call TRBJ2-1; tentatively, D is TRBD1 (6 bases). The length of the CDR3 is 14 residues. The germline V and J ends were trimmed by 6 bases and 4 bases, with 13 bases remaining between them. CDR1 SNHLY and CDR2 FYNNEI come from the germline V gene. CDR3 region: CASRHRDTYNEQFF. For the CDR3, the DNA is TGTGCCAGCAGGCACCGGGACACGTACAATGAGCAGTTCTTC. Full variable domain (outside the CDR3, taken from reference TRBV2 and TRBJ2-1): EPEVTQTPSHQVTQMGQEVILRCVPISNHLYFYWYRQILGQKVEFLVSFYNNEISEKSEIFDDQFSVERPDGSNFTLKIRSTKLEDSAMYFCASRHRDTYNEQFFGPGTRLTVL.

J is TRBJ1-1 and V is TRBV4-1; tentatively, D is TRBD1 (5 bases). The V gene's germline CDR1 is MGHRA and CDR2 YSYEKL. Trimming cost V 9 bases and J 0 bases, with 11 bases left between them. The CDR3 runs 13 residues. CDR3 loop: CASSRVVNTEAFF. In nucleotides, the CDR3 is TGCGCCAGTTCCAGGGTGGTGAACACTGAAGCTTTCTTT.

This sequence joins TRBV5-5 and TRBJ1-1, with a possible D match to TRBD1 (6 bases). Trimming took 4 bases from V and 7 from J, leaving 17 bases between them. The CDR3 covers 14 residues. CDR1 and CDR2 (germline): SGHKS, YYEKEE (reference sequence). The CDR3 here is CASSQRRGGDEAFF. DNA of the CDR3: TGTGCCAGCAGCCAGCGAAGAGGGGGTGATGAAGCTTTCTTT.

The chain recombines TRBV6-1 with TRBJ1-1, with TRBD1 matching over 7 bases. V was clipped by 3 bases and J by 3 bases; unmatched bases: 7. The CDR3 sequence is 15 residues long. Germline CDR1 MNHNS, CDR2 SASEGT. The CDR3 DNA is TGTGCCAGCAGTGACCTAGACAGGGAGGACACTGAAGCTTTCTTT. Translated, it gives CASSDLDREDTEAFF.